The 26 T cell receptor beta chains below come from one sample, sequenced in a study of cytomegalovirus exposure and HLA in healthy donors. Primers: 60 Vbeta forward and 13 Jbeta reverse. Sequencing was performed with immunoSEQ multiplex PCR; in TCRdb, only in-frame clones are kept and a portion is missing. The profile shows about 110,000 clones, 76% of them singletons. Sequenced sample: PBMCs. The receptor set was obtained from a man under 40 in good health and CMV-seropositive.

The genes are TRBV6-1 and TRBJ1-1; D ambiguous. Germline-derived CDR1 and CDR2 are MNHNS and SASEGT. CDR3 length: 13 amino acids. V gave up 8 bases and J gave up 3 bases, with 13 bases separating them. The CDR3 here is CASPRERDTEAFF. The CDR3, as DNA: TGTGCCAGCCCAAGAGAGAGGGACACTGAAGCTTTCTTT.

The rearrangement joins TRBV19 to TRBJ1-5; TRBD1 is a possible D gene (6 bases). This CDR3 is built from 15 residues. V lost 2 bases and J 6 bases, leaving 14 bases between the germline ends. CDR1 is LNHDA, CDR2 SQIVND, per germline (reference sequence). The DNA of the CDR3 is TGTGCCAGTAGTATACACGGGGCAGGGGCTCAGCCCCAGCATTTT. It codes for CASSIHGAGAQPQHF. Supplemented by reference TRBV19 and TRBJ1-5, the full variable domain reads DGGITQSPKYLFRKEGQNVTLSCEQNLNHDAMYWYRQDPGQGLRLIYYSQIVNDFQKGDIAEGYSVSREKKESFPLTVTSAQKNPTAFYLCASSIHGAGAQPQHFGDGTRLSIL.

The chain uses TRBV5-1 and TRBJ2-6; D gene ambiguous. The CDR3 loop spans 17 amino acids. Per germline, CDR1 SGHRS and CDR2 YFSETQ. Trimming shortened V by 3 bases and J by 2 bases, and 15 bases separated the two germline ends. For the CDR3, the DNA is TGCGCCAGCAGCTACAACATCCCCGCCACTGGGGCCAACGTCCTGACTTTC. This gives the protein CASSYNIPATGANVLTF.

The CDR3 DNA reads as TGTGCCTGGGCGCTAAGCGGGGGGGCGGGTGCGCAGTATTTT. Protein: CAWALSGGAGAQYF. The chain links TRBV30 to TRBJ2-3, with 10 nucleotides matching TRBD2. The ends lost 5 bases at V and 10 bases at J; junction bases unmatched: 12. This CDR3 comprises 14 residues. Germline CDR1 and CDR2: GTSNPN and SVGIG (reference sequence).

The V call is TRBV7-9, the J call TRBJ2-1, with 7 positions matching TRBD1. The trim removed 3 bases at V and 5 bases at J, leaving 7 bases unmatched. The CDR3 is made up of 15 amino acids. The V gene's germline CDR1 is SEHNR and CDR2 FQNEAQ (reference sequence). The CDR3 nucleotides are TGTGCCAGCAGCTTGACAGGGACGAGGGACAATGAGCAGTTCTTC. Translating it yields CASSLTGTRDNEQFF. The full variable domain, completed using reference TRBV7-9 and TRBJ2-1, is DTGVSQNPRHKITKRGQNVTFRCDPISEHNRLYWYRQTLGQGPEFLTYFQNEAQLEKSRLLSDRFSAERPKGSFSTLEIQRTEQGDSAMYLCASSLTGTRDNEQFFGPGTRLTVL.

In nucleotides, the CDR3 is TGTGCCAGCAGTTACTATCACAGGGGCGCAGATACGCAGTATTTT. This gives the protein CASSYYHRGADTQYF. This chain joins TRBV6-5 and TRBJ2-3; the match to TRBD1 covers 7 bases. Germline CDR1 is MNHEY and CDR2 is SVGAGI. Germline trimming cut 1 base from V and 4 bases from J; bases unmatched to any gene: 5. This CDR3 is built from 15 residues.

This clone occurred a few times. V and J are TRBV7-2 and TRBJ2-7, with 7 bases fitting TRBD2. This CDR3 region has 14 residues. The germline CDR1 and CDR2 sequences are SGHTA and FQGNSA. The junction had 6 bases not matched to a gene; V was cut back by 5 bases and J by 2 bases. Here the CDR3 reads CASSQTSEPYEQYF. The DNA of the CDR3 is TGTGCCAGCAGCCAAACTAGCGAGCCCTACGAGCAGTACTTC. The full variable domain, in which reference TRBV7-2 and TRBJ2-7 provide the parts outside the CDR3, is GAGVSQSPSNKVTEKGKDVELRCDPISGHTALYWYRQSLGQGLEFLIYFQGNSAPDKSGLPSDRFSAERTGGSVSTLTIQRTQQEDSAVYLCASSQTSEPYEQYFGPGTRLTVT.

The gene calls are TRBV6-5 and TRBJ2-1; weak D call: TRBD1 (6 bases). This CDR3 is 13 amino acids long. The V end was cut by 0 bases, the J end by 7 bases, with 7 bases between. Germline-derived CDR1 and CDR2 are MNHEY and SVGAGI. DNA for the CDR3: TGTGCCAGCAGTTACTCAACAGGGAATGAGCAGTTCTTC. Its protein product is CASSYSTGNEQFF.

The chain has TRBV28 and TRBJ2-7, with a tentative D call TRBD1 (6 bases). V gave up 5 bases and J gave up 7 bases, with 15 bases separating them. Germline loops: CDR1 MDHEN, CDR2 SYDVKM. The CDR3 is 13 amino acids. CDR3 in DNA: TGTGCCAGCAGTCCAACCGGGACACGAGAGCAGTACTTC. Its translation is CASSPTGTREQYF.

The chain recombines TRBV9 with TRBJ2-6; D gene uncertain. V dropped 4 bases and J dropped 2 bases, with 4 bases sitting between them. Germline assignment: CDR1 SGDLS and CDR2 YYNGEE. This CDR3 has 13 amino acids. CDR3 in DNA: TGTGCCAGCAGCCTCCCTGGGGCCAACGTCCTGACTTTC. Translated, it gives CASSLPGANVLTF.

This chain's CDR3 is CSVRLAGGLYEQYF. CDR3 in DNA: TGCAGCGTAAGACTAGCGGGGGGCCTCTACGAGCAGTACTTC. This rearrangement joins TRBV29-1 to TRBJ2-7; 13 nucleotides agree with TRBD2. Per germline, CDR1 SQVTM and CDR2 ANQGSEA. V was pared by 6 bases and J by 3 bases, with 5 bases of the junction left unmatched. The CDR3 runs to 14 residues.

The chain employs TRBV7-9 and TRBJ1-1; possible D gene TRBD1, 6 bases. Germline assignment: CDR1 SEHNR and CDR2 FQNEAQ (reference sequence). The length of the CDR3 is 15 residues. V was pared by 5 bases and J by 1 base, with 14 bases between. DNA of the CDR3: TGTGCCAGCAGCGACCGGACAGTGGGGAACACTGAAGCTTTCTTT. It codes for CASSDRTVGNTEAFF.

CDR3 sequence: CAWTQGSAGNQPQHF. CDR3 DNA sequence: TGTGCCTGGACGCAGGGGAGTGCGGGCAATCAGCCCCAGCATTTT. The chain joins TRBV30 to TRBJ1-5; D is perhaps TRBD1 (6 bases). CDR1 and CDR2 from the germline V gene are GTSNPN and SVGIG (reference sequence). The V and J ends lost 4 bases and 2 bases respectively, with 15 bases between them. CDR3 length: 15 residues. Based on the CDR3 plus reference TRBV30 and TRBJ1-5, the full variable domain is SQTIHQWPATLVQPVGSPLSLECTVEGTSNPNLYWYRQAAGRGLQLLFYSVGIGQISSEVPQNLSASRPQDRQFILSSKKLLLSDSGFYLCAWTQGSAGNQPQHFGDGTRLSIL.

V gene TRBV28 combines with J gene TRBJ2-1; TRBD1 might be the D (5 bases). This CDR3 is built from 12 residues. Trimming cost V 1 base and J 13 bases, with 11 bases left between them. Germline values: CDR1 MDHEN, CDR2 SYDVKM. This CDR3 is CASSLLGVQQFF. CDR3 coding DNA: TGTGCCAGCAGTTTATTAGGGGTTCAACAGTTCTTC.

J is TRBJ1-2 and V is TRBV28; 7 nucleotides line up with TRBD1. Germline V gives CDR1 MDHEN, CDR2 SYDVKM. J lost 7 bases, V lost 3 bases, and 8 bases had no gene match. This CDR3 region has 14 residues. CDR3 nucleotides: TGTGCCAGCAGTTTTCTTACAGGGGCTACTGGCTACACCTTC. Translated: CASSFLTGATGYTF.

This chain joins TRBV6-5 and TRBJ1-2, with D uncertain. Looked up from germline, CDR1 is MNHEY and CDR2 is SVGAGI. V was cut by 2 bases and J by 2 bases, with 12 bases left in between. The CDR3 is made up of 15 amino acids. CDR3 loop: CASSYAGRGNYGYTF. CDR3 nucleotides: TGTGCCAGCAGTTACGCGGGGAGAGGGAACTATGGCTACACCTTC.

CDR3 sequence: CASSPRQGQFAYEQYF. For the CDR3, the DNA is TGTGCCAGCAGCCCCCGACAGGGACAGTTCGCCTACGAGCAGTACTTC. The chain joins TRBV7-6 to TRBJ2-7; 7 bases align to TRBD1. The CDR3 covers 16 residues. Looked up from germline, CDR1 is SGHVS and CDR2 is FNYEAQ. V was pared by 5 bases and J by 2 bases, with 12 bases of the junction left unmatched. Combining the CDR3 with reference TRBV7-6 and TRBJ2-7 gives the whole variable domain GAGVSQSPRYKVTKRGQDVALRCDPISGHVSLYWYRQALGQGPEFLTYFNYEAQQDKSGLPNDRFSAERPEGSISTLTIQRTEQRDSAMYRCASSPRQGQFAYEQYFGPGTRLTVT.

This clone was counted a few times. The V and J genes are TRBV7-2 and TRBJ1-5; 9 bases match TRBD1. Germline V gene sequence: CDR1 SGHTA, CDR2 FQGNSA. This CDR3 comprises 16 residues. J was trimmed by 6 bases and V by 5 bases; bases with no gene match: 11. In DNA form, the CDR3 reads TGTGCCAGCAGCCTAGAGACAGGGGGATACGTTCAGCCCCAGCATTTT. Its translation: CASSLETGGYVQPQHF.

This clone was counted a few times. The chain couples TRBV19 to TRBJ2-7, with TRBD1 as a possible D gene (6 bases). The CDR3 spans 12 residues. Trimming cost V 3 bases and J 7 bases, with 10 bases left between them. From germline, CDR1 is LNHDA and CDR2 SQIVND (reference sequence). The CDR3 reads CASSIEGDEQYF. Here the CDR3 DNA reads TGTGCCAGTAGTATTGAGGGGGATGAGCAGTACTTC.

This CDR3 is CASSLGGNTEAFF. DNA of the CDR3: TGTGCCAGCAGCTTAGGAGGGAACACTGAAGCTTTCTTT. V usage is TRBV11-3 and J usage is TRBJ1-1, with no clear D. This CDR3 comprises 13 residues. V shed 1 base and J shed 1 base, with 4 bases lying between them. Germline-derived CDR1 and CDR2 are SGHNT and YENEEA.

This clone turned up a few times. The chain employs TRBV30 and TRBJ2-1; D might be TRBD2 (6 bases). From germline, CDR1 is GTSNPN and CDR2 SVGIG (reference sequence). The CDR3 runs to 13 residues. Deletions cut 8 bases from V and 9 bases from J, with 20 bases between. The CDR3, as DNA: TGTGCCATGAGCGGGCCCTCCAACGGTGAGCAGTTCTTC. It codes for CAMSGPSNGEQFF.

This chain uses TRBV6-5 with TRBJ2-4, with D possibly being TRBD1 (6 bases). V lost 0 bases to trimming and J lost 9 bases, with 15 bases between them. Germline lookup yields CDR1 MNHEY and CDR2 SVGAGI. CDR3 length equals 15 residues. CDR3 sequence reads: CASSYSWGQTSIQYF. Written as DNA, the CDR3 is TGTGCCAGCAGTTACTCCTGGGGGCAGACGAGCATTCAGTACTTC.

This sequence joins TRBV9 and TRBJ1-4; tentative D call: TRBD1 (5 bases). With 4 bases removed from V and 2 bases from J, the gap between germline ends came to 9 bases. The CDR3 runs 14 residues. Germline loops: CDR1 SGDLS, CDR2 YYNGEE. CDR3 protein: CASSLGGTNEKLFF. The CDR3 DNA reads as TGTGCCAGCAGCCTGGGGGGTACTAATGAAAAACTGTTTTTT.

The genes are TRBV7-9 and TRBJ2-7; 8 bases line up with TRBD1. The CDR3 has 13 residues. Unmatched junction bases numbered 8, after V lost 6 bases and J lost 7 bases. The germline V gene encodes CDR1 SEHNR and CDR2 FQNEAQ (reference sequence). CDR3 DNA sequence: TGTGCCAGCAGTTTGGGACAGGCGGAAGAGCAGTACTTC. Its protein product is CASSLGQAEEQYF.

The count of this clone is one. Written as DNA, the CDR3 is TGTGCCAGCAGTCCCGGGAGGGTCGAAGACTACACCTTC. This gives the protein CASSPGRVEDYTF. This rearrangement joins TRBV6-6 to TRBJ1-2; no definite D call. This CDR3 spans 13 amino acids. V was shortened by 5 bases and J by 10 bases, with 17 bases between the two germline ends. Per the germline V gene, CDR1 is MNHNY and CDR2 is SVGAGI (reference sequence).

V and J are TRBV15 and TRBJ2-1, with 8 bases that match TRBD2. V trimming: 5 bases; J trimming: 10 bases; junction bases outside the gene matches: 16. The V gene's germline CDR1 is LNHNV and CDR2 YYDKDF (reference sequence). The CDR3 sequence is 16 residues long. CDR3 loop: CATSVGLGRGAREQFF. CDR3 coding DNA: TGTGCCACCAGCGTAGGGCTGGGGCGGGGGGCACGAGAGCAGTTCTTC. Filled out from reference TRBV15 and TRBJ2-1, the complete variable domain reads DAMVIQNPRYQVTQFGKPVTLSCSQTLNHNVMYWYQQKSSQAPKLLFHYYDKDFNNEADTPDNFQSRRPNTSFCFLDIRSPGLGDTAMYLCATSVGLGRGAREQFFGPGTRLTVL.